This T cell receptor beta chain comes out of a study of blood T cell repertoires in COVID-19. In the study overall: Sources were T cells, B-cell-depleted T cells, or PBMCs; the material itself was cDNA or gDNA.

Per the original data handling: By means of reference gene primer amplification, nucleated cell counts were estimated. Sequencing was performed with immunoSEQ multiplex PCR; in TCRdb, only in-frame clones are kept and a portion is missing. Clonal size and the V and J genes are those of that table, whereas D and trimming came from the DNA. The table shows a few hundred thousand clones, with about 87% occurring only once. CDR3 length equals 13 residues. Germline lookup yields CDR1 GTSNPN and CDR2 SVGIG (reference sequence). J was trimmed by 5 bases and V by 5 bases; bases with no gene match: 5. Participants' reported clinical history set cohort assignment. Cohort 3 recovered donors had two negative PCRs, clearance, or symptom resolution.

The source is a woman aged 45-65 years who had recovered from COVID-19. Sequencing used PBMCs or T cells enriched from blood (not recorded which). This chain connects TRBV30 to TRBJ1-5; 8 bases map to TRBD1. The CDR3 is CAWGGQGHQPQHF. The CDR3 nucleotides are TGTGCCTGGGGTGGACAGGGCCATCAGCCCCAGCATTTT.